Following are 8 T cell receptor beta chains from one sample sequenced in a study of PD-1 blockade in classical Hodgkin lymphoma. Assay used: immunoSEQ multiplex PCR; TCRdb lists only in-frame clones, some missing. Of about 15,000 clones detected, about 82% appear once; the ten largest clones hold 0.84%. Specified time point: newly diagnosed, previously untreated cHL patient sample. Purification of CD4+ T cells from thawed PBMCs was achieved by magnetic negative selection. The material sequenced was CD4+ T cells from blood. Receptors were obtained from a human donor with classical Hodgkin lymphoma.

This rearrangement joins TRBV30 to TRBJ2-2; D is possibly TRBD1 (6 bases). CDR3 length: 16 amino acids. CDR1 is GTSNPN, CDR2 SVGIG, per germline (reference sequence). Trimming removed 7 bases from V and 5 bases from J, with 23 bases in between. CDR3 in DNA: TGTGCCTTCCTCTCAACAACAAGGGGGTCAACCGGGGAGCTGTTTTTT. It codes for CAFLSTTRGSTGELFF.

The V gene is TRBV5-4, the J gene TRBJ2-2, with 8 bases matching TRBD2. In germline, CDR1 is SGHNT, CDR2 YYREEE (reference sequence). The CDR3 is 14 residues long. Germline trimming cut 10 bases from V and 1 base from J; bases unmatched to any gene: 6. CDR3 in amino acids: CAPTSDLNTGELFF. The CDR3 DNA sequence: TGTGCCCCGACTAGCGACTTGAACACCGGGGAGCTGTTTTTT.

This chain connects TRBV18 to TRBJ2-2; D call uncertain. Between the trimmed V and J ends, which lost 2 bases and 0 bases, there was a span of 7 bases. This CDR3 is 15 amino acids long. Germline V CDR1 and CDR2: KGHSH, LQKENI. For the CDR3, the DNA is TGTGCCAGCTCACCATCCCTAGCGAACACCGGGGAGCTGTTTTTT. It is translated as CASSPSLANTGELFF.

CDR3 in DNA: TGTGCCAGCAGTCGCGTCGGCGTAGAAGAGACCCAGTACTTC. Protein sequence: CASSRVGVEETQYF. The V call is TRBV11-3, the J call TRBJ2-5; D unclear. Trimming left V 6 bases short and J 3 bases short, with 14 bases between. The CDR3 runs to 14 residues. From germline, CDR1 is SGHNT and CDR2 YENEEA.

The chain recombines TRBV4-3 with TRBJ2-1, with 10 bases lining up with TRBD2. Germline CDR1 is LGHNA and CDR2 is YSLEER. This CDR3 spans 17 amino acids. V gave up 0 bases and J gave up 6 bases; unmatched junction bases: 8. CDR3 DNA: TGCGCCAGCAGCCAAGAGCCGGCCAGCGGGAGGGCCAATGAGCAGTTCTTC. It translates to CASSQEPASGRANEQFF.

The chain links TRBV7-2 to TRBJ2-5; D gene uncertain. Germline V gene data show CDR1 as SGHTA and CDR2 as FQGNSA. The CDR3 totals 16 residues. V lost 1 base to trimming and J lost 5 bases, with 17 bases between them. The CDR3 DNA reads TGTGCCAGCAGCTTAGGGTCGACGGACGTCGGCGAGACCCAGTACTTC. Translation: CASSLGSTDVGETQYF.

This chain links TRBV19 with TRBJ2-7; D unclear. This CDR3 is built from 13 residues. V shed 4 bases and J shed 7 bases, with 14 bases lying between them. The germline V gene encodes CDR1 LNHDA and CDR2 SQIVND (reference sequence). The CDR3 loop is CASSTQLQGEQYF. In nucleotides, the CDR3 is TGTGCCAGTAGTACCCAATTACAAGGGGAGCAGTACTTC. Combining the CDR3 with reference TRBV19 and TRBJ2-7 gives the whole variable domain DGGITQSPKYLFRKEGQNVTLSCEQNLNHDAMYWYRQDPGQGLRLIYYSQIVNDFQKGDIAEGYSVSREKKESFPLTVTSAQKNPTAFYLCASSTQLQGEQYFGPGTRLTVT.

The V and J genes are TRBV28 and TRBJ1-1; a weak D match, TRBD1 (5 bases). The CDR3 has 14 amino acids. Per germline, CDR1 MDHEN and CDR2 SYDVKM. V lost 4 bases and J lost 7, with 16 bases in between. The CDR3 loop reads CASSSPGTGSEAFF. CDR3 DNA sequence: TGTGCCAGCAGTTCCCCGGGGACCGGGAGTGAAGCTTTCTTT.